Listed below are T cell receptor beta chains from one sample, sequenced in a study of cytomegalovirus exposure and HLA in healthy donors. Clones were sequenced by immunoSEQ multiplex PCR, and TCRdb holds only the in-frame ones, with some missing. The sample spans about 54,000 clones; the ten largest clones claim roughly 7.1%. The sample taken for sequencing was PBMCs. The receptors here all came from a woman aged 40-49 years in good health and CMV-seronegative. Each CDR3 is given with its conserved first and last residue. Fields, in order: D gene, V gene, J gene, CDR3 DNA, CDR3 protein. D genes are given only for firm matches.

>TRBD1|TRBV28|TRBJ2-7
TGTGCCAGCCGCCCGGCGACAGGGGGAATCTACGAGCAGTACTTC
CASRPATGGIYEQYF
>TRBD1|TRBV6-7|TRBJ2-7
TGTGCTGATCGACAGGGGTACTACGAGCAGTACTTC
CADRQGYYEQYF
>TRBD1|TRBV18|TRBJ1-1
TGTGCCAGCTCACAAACACAGGGGGCGCGGACTGAAGCTTTCTTT
CASSQTQGARTEAFF
>NA|TRBV9|TRBJ1-2
TGTGCCAGCAGCGCGAGGACAGCTGGGGACTATGGCTACACCTTC
CASSARTAGDYGYTF
>NA|TRBV7-3|TRBJ2-1
TGTGCCAGCAGCAAAGGGGCGTCTCAGTCCAATGAGCAGTTCTTC
CASSKGASQSNEQFF
>NA|TRBV7-9|TRBJ2-7
TGTGCCAGCAGCTTAGGGGCCCAGACCTACGAGCAGTACTTC
CASSLGAQTYEQYF
>NA|TRBV18|TRBJ2-5
TGTGCCAGCTCTCCTCCTCGACCTGAGGAAGAGACCCAGTACTTC
CASSPPRPEEETQYF
>TRBD1|TRBV7-2|TRBJ2-3
TGTGCCAGCAGCCCCACAGGGGCAGATACGCAGTATTTT
CASSPTGADTQYF
>NA|TRBV30|TRBJ1-5
TGTGCCTGGAGTCTTGAAGGGGGAAGGCAGCCCCAGCATTTT
CAWSLEGGRQPQHF
>TRBD1|TRBV19|TRBJ2-1
TGTGCCAGTAGTGACAGGGAAGAGAGCAATGAGCAGTTCTTC
CASSDREESNEQFF
>TRBD1|TRBV5-1|TRBJ1-6
TGCGCCAGCAGCTTGGGACAGGGAGAATCACCCCTCCACTTT
CASSLGQGESPLHF
>TRBD1|TRBV28|TRBJ1-2
TGTGCCAGCACCTACGATCTGATAACAGGGGTGCAAAACTATGGCTACACCTTC
CASTYDLITGVQNYGYTF
>NA|TRBV29-1|TRBJ1-1
TGCAGCGTTGAATGGGGGGGGAACACTGAAGCTTTCTTT
CSVEWGGNTEAFF
>NA|TRBV6-1|TRBJ2-7
TGTGCAAGCAGCCACTACGAGCAGTACTTC
CASSHYEQYF
>TRBD1|TRBV7-9|TRBJ1-1
TGTGCCAGCAGCTTGGACAGGGAGAACACTGAAGCTTTCTTT
CASSLDRENTEAFF
>NA|TRBV30|TRBJ1-5
TGTGCCTCCGCCCAGGGCAGTAATCAGCCCCAGCATTTT
CASAQGSNQPQHF
>NA|TRBV6-1|TRBJ1-1
TGTGCCAGCAGTGTGGAGAGTAGCACTGAAGCTTTCTTT
CASSVESSTEAFF
>TRBD1|TRBV30|TRBJ1-2
TGTGCCTGGACCTCCGGGACAGACTATGGCTACACCTTC
CAWTSGTDYGYTF
>NA|TRBV6-5|TRBJ2-5
TGTGCCAGCAGCTATGGGTCCTACCGGGGGGAGACCCAGTACTTC
CASSYGSYRGETQYF
>NA|TRBV7-2|TRBJ1-5
TGTGCCAGCAGCTTCCAGACAGGAACGGAGAATCAGCCCCAGCATTTT
CASSFQTGTENQPQHF
>TRBD2|TRBV7-9|TRBJ2-2
TGTGCCAGCAGCTTAGGCGGGACTAGCGGGAACACCGGGGAGCTGTTTTTT
CASSLGGTSGNTGELFF
>TRBD1|TRBV6-5|TRBJ1-2
TGTGCCAGCAGTTACTTGGGACAGGGAATGAATGGCTACACCTTC
CASSYLGQGMNGYTF
>TRBD2|TRBV18|TRBJ2-7
TGTGCCAGCTCCCAAACTAGCGGGGGGTACGAGCAGTACTTC
CASSQTSGGYEQYF
>NA|TRBV6-5|TRBJ2-3
TGTGCTAGCAGTTACCACGGGCGGGTTGCCACAGATACGCAGTATTTT
CASSYHGRVATDTQYF
>NA|TRBV5-6|TRBJ1-1
TGTGCCAGCAGCTTGGCCGGTGGGGGCAGAACTGAAGCTTTCTTT
CASSLAGGGRTEAFF
>TRBD1|TRBV28|TRBJ1-2
TGTGCCAGCAGTCACCGGGACAGGGGGGTTGGGGGCTACACCTTC
CASSHRDRGVGGYTF
>NA|TRBV7-6|TRBJ2-7
TGTGCCAGCAGCTCTGGAGCGCCCGCGGGGGAGCAGTACTTC
CASSSGAPAGEQYF
>TRBD1|TRBV7-9|TRBJ1-1
TGTGCCAGCCGAACAGGGGGCAACACTGAAGCTTTCTTT
CASRTGGNTEAFF
>NA|TRBV6-5|TRBJ2-1
TGTGCCAGCACGCGCGACAGAGACAATGAGCAGTTCTTC
CASTRDRDNEQFF
>TRBD1|TRBV25-1|TRBJ2-7
TGTGCCAGCAACGGACAGGGGGAGTACTCCTACGAGCAGTGCTTC
CASNGQGEYSYEQCF
>TRBD1|TRBV2|TRBJ1-6
TGTGCCAGCAGTATGACAGGGTCTAATTCACCCCTCCACTTT
CASSMTGSNSPLHF
>TRBD1|TRBV30|TRBJ2-7
TGTGCCTGGAGACGACAGGGGGGGGCCTACGAGCAGTACTTC
CAWRRQGGAYEQYF
>NA|TRBV10-3|TRBJ1-1
TGTGCCATCAGTGCCGAAGGGGCTGAGTCGAGTGGGGCTTTCTTT
CAISAEGAESSGAFF
>NA|TRBV6-1|TRBJ2-4
TGTGCCAGCAGTGAAGTTGGCCCCTTAAACATTCAGTACTTC
CASSEVGPLNIQYF
>TRBD1|TRBV7-9|TRBJ1-2
TGTGCCAGCAGCCCCCAACAGGGGCAGGAATATGGCTACACCTTC
CASSPQQGQEYGYTF
>TRBD1|TRBV23-1|TRBJ2-7
TGCGCCAGCAGTCAATCGGCGGGACAGGGGATGGGCGAGCAGTACTTC
CASSQSAGQGMGEQYF
>TRBD1|TRBV28|TRBJ1-2
TGTGCCAGCAGTGACCCAGGGGGTGGCTATGGCTACACCTTC
CASSDPGGGYGYTF
>TRBD1|TRBV5-1|TRBJ2-7
TGCGCCAGCAGCACGGGACAGACCTCCTACGAGCAGTACTTC
CASSTGQTSYEQYF
>NA|TRBV7-9|TRBJ2-5
TGTGCCAGCAGCTTAGCTGTCGGAGTCCAAGAGACCCAGTACTTC
CASSLAVGVQETQYF
>NA|TRBV9|TRBJ1-3
TGTGCCAGCACCAGGGGTGATGGCTCTGGAAACACCATATATTTT
CASTRGDGSGNTIYF
>NA|TRBV23-1|TRBJ1-1
TGCGCCAGCTATGTAGAGACAGGACGCTTGAACACTGAAGCTTTCTTT
CASYVETGRLNTEAFF
>TRBD1|TRBV10-3|TRBJ1-6
TGTGCCATCAGTGAAACCGGCAGGGGGATAAATTCACCCCTCCACTTT
CAISETGRGINSPLHF
>TRBD1|TRBV6-5|TRBJ1-5
TGTGCCAGCAGGACAGGGTTCAATCAGCCCCAGCATTTT
CASRTGFNQPQHF
>TRBD2|TRBV27|TRBJ2-2
TGTGCCAGCCCCTTAGAAGCGGGGGGGCAATTCGGGGAGCTGTTTTTT
CASPLEAGGQFGELFF
>NA|TRBV28|TRBJ2-3
TGTGCCAGCAGTTCCCCTAGCACAGATACGCAGTATTTT
CASSSPSTDTQYF
>TRBD2|TRBV4-3|TRBJ2-1
TGCGCCAGCAGCCAAGATTCTAGCGGGAGTGGTAATGAGCAGTTCTTC
CASSQDSSGSGNEQFF
>NA|TRBV30|TRBJ1-5
TGTGCCTGGAGACCTACCGGAGGGGAATCCCCCCAGCATTTT
CAWRPTGGESPQHF
>NA|TRBV7-9|TRBJ2-2
TGTGCCAGCAGCTTAGAAGGGGGGAACACCGGGGAGCTGTTTTTT
CASSLEGGNTGELFF
>TRBD1|TRBV27|TRBJ2-1
TGTGCCAGCAGACAGGGGCTGGTTGAGCAGTTCTTC
CASRQGLVEQFF
>TRBD2|TRBV5-1|TRBJ2-1
TGCGCCAGTTGCCTAGCGGCTAGCTCCTACAATGAGCAGTTCTTC
CASCLAASSYNEQFF
>NA|TRBV19|TRBJ1-1
TGTGCCAGTGGGACACGTAACACTGAAGCTTTCTTT
CASGTRNTEAFF
>TRBD1|TRBV5-6|TRBJ2-7
TGTGCCAGCTCAGTGAGGACAGGGGTTTGGTACGAGCAGTACTTC
CASSVRTGVWYEQYF
>NA|TRBV28|TRBJ2-1
TGTGCCAGCAGCAGGGGAAACTCCTACAATGAGCAGTTCTTC
CASSRGNSYNEQFF
>NA|TRBV6-5|TRBJ2-7
TGTGCCAGCAGTACCCACCGGGGGACGGTGGGAGAGCAGTACTTC
CASSTHRGTVGEQYF
>NA|TRBV28|TRBJ2-6
TGTGCCAGCAGTTTTCCCCCCCTTACAGTCCACTCTGGGGCCAACGTCCTGACTTTC
CASSFPPLTVHSGANVLTF
>NA|TRBV19|TRBJ1-2
TGTGCCAGTAGTATCCCCATGTTTGGCTACACCTTC
CASSIPMFGYTF
>TRBD1|TRBV5-1|TRBJ2-5
TGCGCCAGCCAGTTTAGAGGGGGCGGGGAGACCCAGTACTTC
CASQFRGGGETQYF
>TRBD1|TRBV27|TRBJ2-7
TGTGCCAGCAGTGGAGACAGGGCGTACGAGCAGTACTTC
CASSGDRAYEQYF
>NA|TRBV19|TRBJ2-2
TGTGCCAGTAGTATGGCGCCAGGGGAGATCGGGGAGCTGTTTTTT
CASSMAPGEIGELFF